This T cell receptor beta chain was sequenced during a study of T cell responses to AZD1222 COVID-19 vaccine. The CDR3 runs 16 residues. Germline CDR1 MNHNS, CDR2 SASEGT. The V end lost 2 bases, the J end lost 2 bases, and 16 bases lay between the germline ends. The repertoire was sequenced with immunoSEQ multiplex PCR; TCRdb's copy has only in-frame clones and lacks some. The sample carries about 120,000 clones, 88% recorded once. Sequences were derived from peripheral blood, sampled on day 0 of MenACWY control vaccination. This chain joins TRBV6-1 and TRBJ2-7; maybe TRBD1 (6 bases). The source of this sequence is an adult in good health. CDR3 amino acids: CASSENDRRRTYEQYF. The DNA for the CDR3 is TGTGCCAGCAGTGAAAACGACAGGAGAAGAACCTACGAGCAGTACTTC.